This T cell receptor (beta chain) was sequenced in a study of blood T cell repertoires in COVID-19. For the study at large: The United States, Italy and Spain supplied acute and convalescent COVID-19 samples.

Germline values: CDR1 MNHEY, CDR2 SVGAGI. The CDR3 length is 12 residues. V dropped 7 bases and J dropped 9; count of bases not matched to a gene: 5. While infection was still active, Seattle patients were enrolled and then followed longitudinally. Authors' analysis steps: Counts of nucleated cells, estimated from reference gene primer amplification, were obtained. Assay: immunoSEQ multiplex PCR; the TCRdb copy retains only in-frame clones and omits some. V and J calls and clone size follow that table, whereas D and trimming were derived from the DNA. The table records under 250,000 clones, 88% of them present only once.

The TCR was taken from a woman aged 30 to 39 with COVID-19, enrolled during active disease. The rearrangement links TRBV6-5 to TRBJ1-4; 7 nucleotides align to TRBD1. Sequences were obtained from peripheral blood. CDR3 amino acids: CASTPGQKKLFF. The CDR3 DNA reads TGTGCCAGCACACCGGGACAGAAAAAACTGTTTTTT.